What follows are 23 T cell receptor beta chains derived from one specimen sequenced in a study of cytomegalovirus exposure and HLA in healthy donors. The PCR had 60 Vbeta and 13 Jbeta primers. Assay used: immunoSEQ multiplex PCR; TCRdb lists only in-frame clones, some missing. The sample records about 180,000 clones, roughly four fifths being singletons. The sample comprised PBMCs. The source of these receptors is a male donor in good health and CMV-seronegative.

This clone showed up just once. V usage is TRBV28 and J usage is TRBJ2-5; 7 nucleotides match TRBD2. With V trimmed by 3 bases and J by 5 bases, 9 bases remained unmatched. From germline, CDR1 is MDHEN and CDR2 SYDVKM. The CDR3 length is 15 residues. This chain's CDR3 is CASSFGGRAEETQYF. Here the CDR3 DNA reads TGTGCCAGCAGTTTTGGGGGGAGGGCCGAGGAGACCCAGTACTTC.

The J gene is TRBJ2-3, the V gene TRBV7-3; 14 bases line up with TRBD2. The ends lost 2 bases at V and 2 bases at J; junction bases unmatched: 9. Germline lookup yields CDR1 SGHTA and CDR2 FQGTGA. The CDR3 consists of 19 residues. The CDR3, as DNA: TGTGCCAGCAGCTTAGAGGGACTAGCGGGAGAGGGTATCACAGATACGCAGTATTTT. Translated: CASSLEGLAGEGITDTQYF.

This chain connects TRBV6-5 to TRBJ2-1; TRBD2 is a possible D gene (6 bases). Germline loops: CDR1 MNHEY, CDR2 SVGAGI. Trimming took off 2 bases at V and 7 bases at J, with 12 bases between the two ends. This CDR3 contains 14 residues. Here the CDR3 reads CASSYGASDNEQFF. CDR3 nucleotides: TGTGCCAGCAGTTACGGAGCTAGCGATAATGAGCAGTTCTTC.

The chain joins TRBV5-1 to TRBJ2-3, with D hard to call. The V gene's germline CDR1 is SGHRS and CDR2 YFSETQ. The V gene lost 0 bases and the J gene lost 1 base, with 9 bases spanning the gap. There are 15 residues in the CDR3. CDR3 in DNA: TGCGCCAGCAGCTTGGGACTCTCGCGCACAGATACGCAGTATTTT. The encoded protein is CASSLGLSRTDTQYF. Looking up the rest from reference TRBV5-1 and TRBJ2-3 gives the full variable domain: KAGVTQTPRYLIKTRGQQVTLSCSPISGHRSVSWYQQTPGQGLQFLFEYFSETQRNKGNFPGRFSGRQFSNSRSEMNVSTLELGDSALYLCASSLGLSRTDTQYFGPGTRLTVL.

The chain links TRBV7-8 to TRBJ1-1, with D possibly being TRBD1 (5 bases). Deletions cut 1 base from V and 1 base from J, with 7 bases between. Germline CDR1 SGHVS, CDR2 FQNEAQ. The CDR3 covers 14 residues. For the CDR3, the DNA is TGTGCCAGCAGCTTAGGCGGGGGGAACACTGAAGCTTTCTTT. Amino acids: CASSLGGGNTEAFF.

The chain couples TRBV29-1 to TRBJ1-1; 9 bases map to TRBD1. This CDR3 contains 15 residues. CDR1 and CDR2 (germline): SQVTM, ANQGSEA. The trim removed 7 bases at V and 1 base at J, leaving 10 bases unmatched. CDR3 bases: TGCAGCGCCGTGGGGACAGGGAACCCGAACACTGAAGCTTTCTTT. It codes for CSAVGTGNPNTEAFF.

The rearrangement uses TRBV7-2 and TRBJ1-5; D uncertain. CDR3 length: 14 residues. V was clipped by 1 base and J by 6 bases, with 10 bases between them. Per germline, CDR1 SGHTA and CDR2 FQGNSA. The CDR3 loop reads CASSLGGVSQPQHF. CDR3 in DNA: TGTGCCAGCAGCTTAGGCGGGGTAAGTCAGCCCCAGCATTTT.

This clone has just a few counts. The rearrangement joins TRBV27 to TRBJ1-6; TRBD1 matches at 8 bases. Unmatched junction bases numbered 3, after V lost 1 base and J lost 7 bases. This CDR3 comprises 15 residues. Germline V gives CDR1 MNHEY, CDR2 SMNVEV (reference sequence). The CDR3 spells CASSLYQGANSPLHF. The CDR3, as DNA: TGTGCCAGCAGTTTATATCAGGGGGCGAATTCACCCCTCCACTTT.

The chain recombines TRBV15 with TRBJ2-2; D perhaps matches TRBD1 (5 bases). This CDR3 spans 17 amino acids. With 1 base removed from V and 6 bases from J, the gap between germline ends came to 18 bases. Germline V CDR1 and CDR2: LNHNV, YYDKDF (reference sequence). CDR3 bases: TGTGCCACCAGCAGAGGCCCTACAGGCCATGGGGCCGGGGAGCTGTTTTTT. Protein: CATSRGPTGHGAGELFF.

The chain employs TRBV7-9 and TRBJ2-7; tentative D call: TRBD2 (5 bases). V shed 2 bases and J shed 4 bases, with 15 bases lying between them. Germline CDR1 SEHNR, CDR2 FQNEAQ (reference sequence). The CDR3 has 15 amino acids. This chain's CDR3 is CASSLKRTGSYEQYF. Here the CDR3 DNA reads TGTGCCAGCAGCTTAAAAAGGACGGGGTCATACGAGCAGTACTTC.

The V gene is TRBV6-6, the J gene TRBJ2-1, with 16 positions matching TRBD2. This CDR3 is built from 15 residues. Germline CDR1 is MNHNY and CDR2 is SVGAGI (reference sequence). The V segment lost 6 bases and the J segment 15 bases; nucleotides outside the gene matches: 11. The CDR3 DNA sequence: TGTGCCAGCAGATTCGAGGGACTAGCGGGAGGGGGGTGGTTCTTC. It is translated as CASRFEGLAGGGWFF.

The J gene is TRBJ1-4, the V gene TRBV7-2; 8 bases are shared with TRBD1. The CDR3 extends over 15 amino acids. Unmatched junction bases numbered 5, after V lost 3 bases and J lost 5 bases. Germline assignment: CDR1 SGHTA and CDR2 FQGNSA. The CDR3 DNA reads TGTGCCAGCAGCTTCGTTAGGACAGGGAATGAAAAACTGTTTTTT. This sequence encodes CASSFVRTGNEKLFF.

The rearrangement uses TRBV6-5 and TRBJ1-5; D remains ambiguous. CDR1 is MNHEY and CDR2 is SVGAGI in the germline V gene. The CDR3 extends over 13 amino acids. V lost 5 bases and J 9 bases, leaving 14 bases between the germline ends. The CDR3 reads CASSEFVPGPQHF. The CDR3 DNA reads as TGTGCCAGCAGTGAGTTCGTCCCGGGGCCCCAGCATTTT.

DNA of the CDR3: TGTGCCAGTAGTATCCCCGCAGGGGGCAGCCAGCCCCAGCATTTT. Its translation: CASSIPAGGSQPQHF. The chain has TRBV19 and TRBJ1-5, with TRBD1 matching over 8 bases. The CDR3 extends over 15 amino acids. Germline CDR1 LNHDA, CDR2 SQIVND (reference sequence). The junction had 8 bases not matched to a gene; V was cut back by 3 bases and J by 7 bases.

The chain employs TRBV7-9 and TRBJ1-1, with TRBD1 matching over 8 bases. The CDR3 covers 14 residues. V dropped 3 bases and J dropped 3; count of bases not matched to a gene: 3. Germline V gene sequence: CDR1 SEHNR, CDR2 FQNEAQ (reference sequence). The CDR3 coding sequence is TGTGCCAGCAGCTTTCGACAGGGGTACACTGAAGCTTTCTTT. Its translation is CASSFRQGYTEAFF.

The chain combines TRBV5-1 with TRBJ2-7; the D gene is possibly TRBD1 (5 bases). V lost 3 bases, J lost 0 bases, and 7 bases lay in between. Per the germline V gene, CDR1 is SGHRS and CDR2 is YFSETQ. The CDR3 consists of 13 residues. The DNA for the CDR3 is TGCGCCAGCAGCTCTGACAGCTCCTACGAGCAGTACTTC. As protein: CASSSDSSYEQYF. The variable domain in full, with the rest retrieved from reference TRBV5-1 and TRBJ2-7, is KAGVTQTPRYLIKTRGQQVTLSCSPISGHRSVSWYQQTPGQGLQFLFEYFSETQRNKGNFPGRFSGRQFSNSRSEMNVSTLELGDSALYLCASSSDSSYEQYFGPGTRLTVT.

The chain joins TRBV6-6 to TRBJ1-3; D perhaps matches TRBD1 (6 bases). The CDR3 is 15 residues long. Per germline, CDR1 MNHNY and CDR2 SVGAGI (reference sequence). The V and J ends lost 6 bases and 4 bases respectively, with 16 bases between them. This CDR3 reads CASREGGGVGNTIYF. The CDR3 DNA reads TGTGCCAGCAGAGAGGGGGGAGGGGTCGGAAACACCATATATTTT.

The V and J genes are TRBV11-2 and TRBJ2-7, with D perhaps matching TRBD1 (6 bases). The CDR3 has 12 amino acids. CDR1 is SGHAT, CDR2 FQNNGV, per germline. Between the trimmed V and J ends, which lost 1 base and 5 bases, there was a span of 6 bases. The chain's CDR3 is CASSLGGHEQYF. The DNA of the CDR3 is TGTGCCAGCAGCTTAGGGGGGCACGAGCAGTACTTC. The whole variable domain, remainder taken from reference TRBV11-2 and TRBJ2-7, is EAGVAQSPRYKIIEKRQSVAFWCNPISGHATLYWYQQILGQGPKLLIQFQNNGVVDDSQLPKDRFSAERLKGVDSTLKIQPAKLEDSAVYLCASSLGGHEQYFGPGTRLTVT.

This chain uses TRBV6-1 with TRBJ1-5, with unresolved D. The CDR3 is 16 residues long. CDR1 is MNHNS, CDR2 SASEGT, per germline. The V end was cut by 3 bases, the J end by 4 bases, with 16 bases between. The CDR3 bases are TGTGCCAGCAGTGAGAGGTTGGGTCGGATTAATCAGCCCCAGCATTTT. As protein: CASSERLGRINQPQHF.

The V gene is TRBV5-4, the J gene TRBJ2-7, with D unresolved. V was cut by 0 bases and J by 3 bases, with 10 bases left in between. This CDR3 contains 14 residues. The germline V gene has CDR1 SGHNT and CDR2 YYREEE (reference sequence). Here the CDR3 DNA reads TGTGCCAGCAGCTTGGACAGTGGAAACTACGAGCAGTACTTC. As protein: CASSLDSGNYEQYF.

V gene TRBV2 combines with J gene TRBJ2-4; 9 bases map to TRBD2. Germline V lookup: CDR1 SNHLY, CDR2 FYNNEI. This CDR3 spans 16 amino acids. Losses at the gene ends were 7 bases for V and 4 bases for J; bases not matched to a gene: 11. In nucleotides, the CDR3 is TGTGCCAGCACTCGGGAACTAGCGGGCGCTAAAAACATTCAGTACTTC. Its protein product is CASTRELAGAKNIQYF.

This clone was counted once. V gene TRBV29-1 combines with J gene TRBJ1-2; TRBD1 matches at 7 bases. The CDR3 totals 12 residues. Germline CDR1 SQVTM, CDR2 ANQGSEA. Trimming at V came to 4 bases and at J to 6 bases, leaving 5 bases not matched to a gene. The CDR3 DNA reads TGCAGCGTTGTCCGGGACAGAGATGGCTACACCTTC. Its translation: CSVVRDRDGYTF.

In its sample, this clone was seen a few times. V and J are TRBV5-1 and TRBJ2-7; D is perhaps TRBD1 (6 bases). The CDR3 has 15 amino acids. V shed 5 bases and J shed 2 bases, with 17 bases lying between them. The germline gives CDR1 SGHRS, CDR2 YFSETQ. The CDR3 loop reads CASRLEQGTAYEQYF. The CDR3 coding sequence is TGCGCCAGCAGACTCGAACAGGGAACCGCCTACGAGCAGTACTTC.